This TCR beta chain was recovered during a study of cytomegalovirus exposure and HLA in healthy donors. On the study more broadly: About 179 million T cells yielded 90 million to 130 million unique TCR beta sequences in earlier analysis. Study-wide results and caveats: An analysis done earlier found most TCR beta V segments productive about 87% or about 30% of the time.

Looked up from germline, CDR1 is SGHRS and CDR2 is YFSETQ. This CDR3 comprises 13 residues. Deletions cut 5 bases from V and 5 bases from J, with 11 bases between. This clone was recorded only once. Its antigen is not known. It was with 60 Vbeta and 13 Jbeta primers that the PCR ran. In the authors' workflow: Counted up in a later analysis, unique TCR beta chains came to around 80 million, with around 9.9 million shared. The protocol was immunoSEQ multiplex PCR, while the TCRdb copy is restricted to in-frame clones and leaves out a portion. V and J calls plus clone size are reproduced from that table; the DNA served to infer D and trimming. The table has 90,000 to 130,000 clones, roughly three quarters seen once.

The receptor was isolated from a man between 25 and 39 years old in good health and CMV-seropositive. The rearrangement uses TRBV5-1 and TRBJ2-1, with D perhaps TRBD2 (5 bases). Material: PBMCs. This CDR3 reads CASSTGIHNEQFF. CDR3 sequence (DNA): TGCGCCAGCAGTACGGGGATCCACAATGAGCAGTTCTTC.